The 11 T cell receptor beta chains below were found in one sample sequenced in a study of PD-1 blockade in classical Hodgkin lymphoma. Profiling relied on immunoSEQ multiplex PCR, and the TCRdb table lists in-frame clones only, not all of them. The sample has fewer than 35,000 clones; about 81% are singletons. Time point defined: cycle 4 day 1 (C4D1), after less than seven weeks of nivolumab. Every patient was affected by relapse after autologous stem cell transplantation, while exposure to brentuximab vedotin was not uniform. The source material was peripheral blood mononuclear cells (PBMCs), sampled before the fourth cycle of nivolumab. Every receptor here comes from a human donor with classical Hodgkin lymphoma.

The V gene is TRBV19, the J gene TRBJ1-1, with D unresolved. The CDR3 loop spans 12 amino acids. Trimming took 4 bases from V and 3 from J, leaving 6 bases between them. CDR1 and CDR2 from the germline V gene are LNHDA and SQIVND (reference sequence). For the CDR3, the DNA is TGTGCCAGTAGTACCCTTTACACTGAAGCTTTCTTT. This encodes CASSTLYTEAFF.

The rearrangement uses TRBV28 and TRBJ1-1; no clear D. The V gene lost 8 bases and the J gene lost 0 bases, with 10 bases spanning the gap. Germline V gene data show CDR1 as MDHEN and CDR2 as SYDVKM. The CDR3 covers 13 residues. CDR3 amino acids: CASSTVMNTEAFF. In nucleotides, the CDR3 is TGTGCCAGCTCGACGGTGATGAACACTGAAGCTTTCTTT. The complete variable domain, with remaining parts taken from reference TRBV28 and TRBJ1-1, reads DVKVTQSSRYLVKRTGEKVFLECVQDMDHENMFWYRQDPGLGLRLIYFSYDVKMKEKGDIPEGYSVSREKKERFSLILESASTNQTSMYLCASSTVMNTEAFFGQGTRLTVV.

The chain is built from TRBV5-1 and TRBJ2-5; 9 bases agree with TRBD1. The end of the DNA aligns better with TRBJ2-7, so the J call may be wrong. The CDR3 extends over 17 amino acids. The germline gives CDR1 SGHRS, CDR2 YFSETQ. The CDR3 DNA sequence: TGCGCCAGCAGCGATACCCCCGGGACAGGGCTAGGCTACGAGCAGTACTTC. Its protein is CASSDTPGTGLGYEQYF.

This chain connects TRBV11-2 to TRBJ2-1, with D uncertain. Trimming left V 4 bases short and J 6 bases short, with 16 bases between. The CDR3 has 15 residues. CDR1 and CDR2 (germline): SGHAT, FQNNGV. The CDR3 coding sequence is TGTGCCAGCAGCTCTTCGGTGGAGTCCATCAATGAGCAGTTCTTC. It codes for CASSSSVESINEQFF. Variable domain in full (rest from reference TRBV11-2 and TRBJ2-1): EAGVAQSPRYKIIEKRQSVAFWCNPISGHATLYWYQQILGQGPKLLIQFQNNGVVDDSQLPKDRFSAERLKGVDSTLKIQPAKLEDSAVYLCASSSSVESINEQFFGPGTRLTVL.

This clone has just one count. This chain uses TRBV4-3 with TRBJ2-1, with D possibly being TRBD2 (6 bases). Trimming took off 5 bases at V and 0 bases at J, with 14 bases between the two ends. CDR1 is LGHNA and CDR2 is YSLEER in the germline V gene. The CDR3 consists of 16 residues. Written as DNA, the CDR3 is TGCGCCAGCAGCGAACTAGCATCGAGCTCCTACAATGAGCAGTTCTTC. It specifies CASSELASSSYNEQFF.

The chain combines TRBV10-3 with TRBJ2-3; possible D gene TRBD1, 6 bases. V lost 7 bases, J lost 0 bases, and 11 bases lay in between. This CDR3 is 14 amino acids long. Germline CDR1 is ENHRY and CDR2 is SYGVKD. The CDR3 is CAIKRTESTDTQYF. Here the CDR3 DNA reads TGTGCCATCAAGAGGACAGAGAGCACAGATACGCAGTATTTT.

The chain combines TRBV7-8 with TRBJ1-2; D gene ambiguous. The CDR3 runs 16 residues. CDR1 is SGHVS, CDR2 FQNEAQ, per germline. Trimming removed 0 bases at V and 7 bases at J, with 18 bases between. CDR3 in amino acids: CASSLAGRADPSGYTF. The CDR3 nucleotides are TGTGCCAGCAGCTTAGCAGGGAGGGCCGACCCATCTGGCTACACCTTC.

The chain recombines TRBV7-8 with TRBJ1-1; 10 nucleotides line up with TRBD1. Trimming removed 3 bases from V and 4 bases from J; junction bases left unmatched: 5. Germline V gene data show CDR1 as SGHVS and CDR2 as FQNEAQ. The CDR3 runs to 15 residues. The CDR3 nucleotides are TGTGCCAGCAGCTTTATATGGACAGGGGGCACTGAAGCTTTCTTT. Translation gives CASSFIWTGGTEAFF.

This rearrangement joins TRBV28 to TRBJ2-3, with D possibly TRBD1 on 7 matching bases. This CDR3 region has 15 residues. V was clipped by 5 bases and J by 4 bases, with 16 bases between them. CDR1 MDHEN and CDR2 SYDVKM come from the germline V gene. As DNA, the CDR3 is TGTGCCAGCAGTCTACGAGCCAGGGGGGCAGATACGCAGTATTTT. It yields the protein CASSLRARGADTQYF.

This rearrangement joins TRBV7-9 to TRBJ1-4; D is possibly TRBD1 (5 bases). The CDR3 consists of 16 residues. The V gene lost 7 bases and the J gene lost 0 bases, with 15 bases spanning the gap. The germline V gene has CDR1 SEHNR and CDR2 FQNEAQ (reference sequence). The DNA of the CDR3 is TGTGCCAGCACCGTCGGCGGGGGGGCAACTAATGAAAAACTGTTTTTT. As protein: CASTVGGGATNEKLFF. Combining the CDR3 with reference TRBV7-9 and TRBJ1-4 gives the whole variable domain DTGVSQNPRHKITKRGQNVTFRCDPISEHNRLYWYRQTLGQGPEFLTYFQNEAQLEKSRLLSDRFSAERPKGSFSTLEIQRTEQGDSAMYLCASTVGGGATNEKLFFGSGTQLSVL.

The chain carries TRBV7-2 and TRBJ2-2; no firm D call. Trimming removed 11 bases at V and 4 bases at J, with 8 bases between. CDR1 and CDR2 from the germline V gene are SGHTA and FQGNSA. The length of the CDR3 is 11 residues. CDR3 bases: TGTGCCCCGGACGGCACCGGGGAGCTGTTTTTT. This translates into CAPDGTGELFF.